Listed below are T cell receptor beta chains from one sample, sequenced in a study of OX40 agonist ivuxolimab in advanced cancers. The assay was immunoSEQ multiplex PCR, and TCRdb's table has in-frame clones only and misses some. The data show more than 60,000 clones, over 75% seen once. The sequencing here drew on CD4+ or CD8+ T cells sorted from blood, taken in a trial of the OX40 agonist ivuxolimab. All receptors derive from an adult with an advanced solid tumor such as melanoma, head and neck, liver or kidney cancer. CDR3s include the opening cysteine and the closing phenylalanine or tryptophan. A D gene is named only where the DNA matches it firmly. The listing skips clone size in some rows; elsewhere it reads once, few, many or a size class.

TGTGCCAGCAGCTTACAGGTGGACACTGAAGCTTTCTTT CASSLQVDTEAFF NA TRBV7-2 NA TRBJ1-1
TGTGCCAGCAGCCGAACAGGGACTGGAAACACCATATATTTT CASSRTGTGNTIYF NA TRBV11-2 NA TRBJ1-3
TGTGCCAGCAGTGAACGACAGGGGGCCTACTACGAGCAGTACTTC CASSERQGAYYEQYF NA TRBV6-1 TRBD1 TRBJ2-7
TGTGCCAGCAGCGGGGGCCCCAGCACAGATACGCAGTATTTT CASSGGPSTDTQYF NA TRBV11-2 NA TRBJ2-3
TGCGCCAGCAGCTCCTTGACTAGCGGGGGAAGTGAGACCCAGTACTTC CASSSLTSGGSETQYF NA TRBV5-1 TRBD2 TRBJ2-5
TGTGCCAGCAGCTCATCCTCCTCTAGAAGGACCGGGGAGCTGTTTTTT CASSSSSSRRTGELFF NA TRBV5-8 NA TRBJ2-2
TGTGCCAGTAGTATAGATGGCCGGGGTAGGGGCAATCAGCCCCAGCATTTT CASSIDGRGRGNQPQHF NA TRBV19 NA TRBJ1-5
TGCGCCAGCAGCCCAGGGACAGGGGGCAACGAGCAGTACTTC CASSPGTGGNEQYF few TRBV5-1 TRBD1 TRBJ2-7
TGTGCCTGGACTAGGACAGGGAATCAAGAGACCCAGTACTTC CAWTRTGNQETQYF NA TRBV30 TRBD1 TRBJ2-5
TGCGCCAGCAGCCAAGCGGGTCCGGGGTGGGAGACCCAGTACTTC CASSQAGPGWETQYF NA TRBV4-3 NA TRBJ2-5
TGTGCCAGCAGTGAACTAGCGGGGGGCAGGACAGATACGCAGTATTTT CASSELAGGRTDTQYF NA TRBV6-1 TRBD2 TRBJ2-3
TGTGCTAGTGGTTTGGAGGGACAGGGCCGGGTCGAGCAGTACTTC CASGLEGQGRVEQYF NA TRBV12-5 TRBD1 TRBJ2-7
TGCGCCAGCGCCACAGGGGATCCAAATCAGCCCCAGCATTTT CASATGDPNQPQHF NA TRBV5-1 TRBD1 TRBJ1-5
TGTGCCAGCAGTGGCCCCGGGGTTCAGGACGGCTACACCTTC CASSGPGVQDGYTF NA TRBV6-1 NA TRBJ1-2
TGTGCCAGCTTATACGAGCAGTACTTC CASLYEQYF NA TRBV21-1 NA TRBJ2-7
TGTGCCAGCAGCCACGGTGGGAACACTGAAGCTTTCTTT CASSHGGNTEAFF once TRBV7-8 NA TRBJ1-1
TGTGCCAGCAGGTTTTCCGGGACTAGCGGCACAGATACGCAGTATTTT CASRFSGTSGTDTQYF NA TRBV5-6 TRBD2 TRBJ2-3
TGTGCCAGCAGCCGTACCCCGGGGGGCAACACCGGGGAGCTGTTTTTT CASSRTPGGNTGELFF NA TRBV7-6 NA TRBJ2-2
TGTGCCAGCAGCGCACAGGGAATAGAACTGTTTTTT CASSAQGIELFF few TRBV7-2 NA TRBJ1-4
TGTGCCAGCAGCCCCGACAGGGGGTTCTCCTACGAGCAGTACTTC CASSPDRGFSYEQYF NA TRBV7-2 TRBD1 TRBJ2-7
TGTGCCAGCAGCTTAGGACTAGCGGGGGGCTGGAACACCGGGGAGCTGTTTTTT CASSLGLAGGWNTGELFF few TRBV7-6 TRBD2 TRBJ2-2
TGTGCCAGCTCACCTCCGGGACAGGAGGCCTACGAGCAGTACTTC CASSPPGQEAYEQYF few TRBV18 TRBD1 TRBJ2-7
TGTGCCAGCAGTTACTCTACGGCCCGAAACTATGGCTACACCTTC CASSYSTARNYGYTF NA TRBV6-5 NA TRBJ1-2
TGTGCTAGTGGTTTGATTAGGCAGGGGGCGACCTCGGAGCCCCAGCATTTT CASGLIRQGATSEPQHF NA TRBV12-5 TRBD1 TRBJ1-5
TGCGCCAGCAGCCAAGACGTACTAGCGGGGGGGAGCACAGATACGCAGTATTTT CASSQDVLAGGSTDTQYF once TRBV4-3 TRBD2 TRBJ2-3
TGTGCCAGCAGCTTGTCCGGGACAGGGGCTTACAATGAGCAGTTCTTC CASSLSGTGAYNEQFF NA TRBV5-6 TRBD1 TRBJ2-1
TGTGCCAGCTCCTGGGACAGGGGGTCAGATGAGCAGTTCTTC CASSWDRGSDEQFF NA TRBV18 TRBD1 TRBJ2-1
TGTGCCAGCAGCCCCCAGGGGAATGGTGGCTACACCTTC CASSPQGNGGYTF once TRBV7-2 NA TRBJ1-2
TGTGCCAGCAGTGAGGGAGGGTATAGCACTGAAGCTTTCTTT CASSEGGYSTEAFF few TRBV2 NA TRBJ1-1
TGCGCCAGCAGCCAAGAGCCCCGGACTAGCGGGGGGGCCGCCAATGAGCAGTTCTTC CASSQEPRTSGGAANEQFF NA TRBV4-3 TRBD2 TRBJ2-1
TGTGCCAGCAGCTTGGCCGACACCCTTAAGGATGAGCAGTTCTTC CASSLADTLKDEQFF few TRBV5-4 NA TRBJ2-1
TGTGCCAGCAGCCGGACAGGGCTTGAAGCTTTCTTT CASSRTGLEAFF NA TRBV11-1 TRBD1 TRBJ1-1
TGTGCCAGCAGCCCGCCCAGAGTCTCTGGGGCCAACGTCCTGACTTTC CASSPPRVSGANVLTF NA TRBV11-1 NA TRBJ2-6
TGTGCCAGCAGTGCCATACCGGGACAGGGGTTCGGTAACTATGGCTACACCTTC CASSAIPGQGFGNYGYTF NA TRBV25-1 TRBD1 TRBJ1-2
TGCAGCGTTGATGTAACAGCACAAGAGACCCAGTACTTC CSVDVTAQETQYF NA TRBV29-1 NA TRBJ2-5
TGTGCCAGCAGCCGGACGGTTAGCACAGATACGCAGTATTTT CASSRTVSTDTQYF NA TRBV9 NA TRBJ2-3